The rows below give T cell receptor beta chains drawn from one sample of a study of shared clonotypes between healthy human individuals. Libraries were prepared by immunoSEQ multiplex PCR; TCRdb keeps only in-frame clonotypes and omits some of them. The sample has 550,000 to 650,000 clones, about 96% seen once. Source material: naive CD8+ T cells sorted from blood. The receptors stem from a woman aged 25 to 45 in good health. Each CDR3 is given with its conserved first and last residue. The D gene is left open where the match is weak. Expanded clones are given a class, and other clones once, few, many or no size at all.

abundance: NA
d_gene: TRBD1
v_gene: TRBV9
j_gene: TRBJ2-1
CDR3nt: TGTGCCAGCAGCATCGGCACAGGGGGCTATGAGCAGTTCTTC
CDR3aa: CASSIGTGGYEQFF

abundance: NA
d_gene: NA
v_gene: TRBV14
j_gene: TRBJ2-1
CDR3nt: TGTGCCAGCAGCCAATCCTCCCTTTGGGGGGTGAGCTCCTACAATGAGCAGTTCTTC
CDR3aa: CASSQSSLWGVSSYNEQFF

abundance: NA
d_gene: NA
v_gene: TRBV6-1
j_gene: TRBJ1-5
CDR3nt: TGTGCCAGCAGTGTACGGGGCCCGAATCAGCCCCAGCATTTT
CDR3aa: CASSVRGPNQPQHF

abundance: once
d_gene: NA
v_gene: TRBV7-2
j_gene: TRBJ2-7
CDR3nt: TGTGCCAGCAGCTTTTTGGCTACATCCTACGAGCAGTACTTC
CDR3aa: CASSFLATSYEQYF

abundance: once
d_gene: NA
v_gene: TRBV2
j_gene: TRBJ2-1
CDR3nt: TGTGCCAGCAGTACAGGAAGGAGGAACAATGAGCAGTTCTTC
CDR3aa: CASSTGRRNNEQFF

abundance: NA
d_gene: NA
v_gene: TRBV27
j_gene: TRBJ2-1
CDR3nt: TGTGCCAGCAGGGCCGGGTTCCTTCATGAGCAGTTCTTC
CDR3aa: CASRAGFLHEQFF

abundance: once
d_gene: NA
v_gene: TRBV10-3
j_gene: TRBJ1-2
CDR3nt: TGTGCCATCAGTGTCGACAATGTAGGCTACACCTTC
CDR3aa: CAISVDNVGYTF

abundance: once
d_gene: NA
v_gene: TRBV28
j_gene: TRBJ1-5
CDR3nt: TGTGCCAGCAGCCCGGGATCTTATAGCAATCAGCCCCAGCATTTT
CDR3aa: CASSPGSYSNQPQHF

abundance: NA
d_gene: NA
v_gene: TRBV28
j_gene: TRBJ1-5
CDR3nt: TGTGCCAGCAGCCAAGGAAGGGCTCAGCCCCAGCATTTT
CDR3aa: CASSQGRAQPQHF

abundance: NA
d_gene: NA
v_gene: TRBV30
j_gene: TRBJ2-7
CDR3nt: TGTGCCTGGAGTGACGGACAGAGCTACGAGCAGTACTTC
CDR3aa: CAWSDGQSYEQYF

abundance: NA
d_gene: NA
v_gene: TRBV9
j_gene: TRBJ2-7
CDR3nt: TGTGCCAGCAGCCCACAGGGTTACGAGCAGTACTTC
CDR3aa: CASSPQGYEQYF

abundance: NA
d_gene: NA
v_gene: TRBV2
j_gene: TRBJ2-1
CDR3nt: TGTGCCAGCAGTGATTTTTGGGGACCCGGATACAATGAGCAGTTCTTC
CDR3aa: CASSDFWGPGYNEQFF

abundance: NA
d_gene: TRBD2
v_gene: TRBV7-9
j_gene: TRBJ2-1
CDR3nt: TGTGCCAGCAGCGCGGGGGGAGTGGGGACTCTCAATGAGCAGTTCTTC
CDR3aa: CASSAGGVGTLNEQFF

abundance: NA
d_gene: NA
v_gene: TRBV7-2
j_gene: TRBJ2-5
CDR3nt: TGTGCCAGCAGCTCTAGTCGGGGGGCCCAAGAGACCCAGTACTTC
CDR3aa: CASSSSRGAQETQYF

abundance: NA
d_gene: NA
v_gene: TRBV7-9
j_gene: TRBJ2-5
CDR3nt: TGTGCCAGCAGCACACAGGGGACTCCTGGCAACCAGTACTTC
CDR3aa: CASSTQGTPGNQYF

abundance: NA
d_gene: TRBD2
v_gene: TRBV10-3
j_gene: TRBJ2-1
CDR3nt: TGTGCCATCAGTGAGTCGGTTAGCGGGAGGGTTAACAATGAGCAGTTCTTC
CDR3aa: CAISESVSGRVNNEQFF

abundance: NA
d_gene: NA
v_gene: TRBV9
j_gene: TRBJ1-1
CDR3nt: TGTGCCAGCAGCGTAGAGGGCCCCGTGAGGGGTGAAGCTTTCTTT
CDR3aa: CASSVEGPVRGEAFF

abundance: NA
d_gene: NA
v_gene: TRBV5-1
j_gene: TRBJ2-7
CDR3nt: TGCGCCAGCAGCTTCGGAGAGTCCTACGAGCAGTACTTC
CDR3aa: CASSFGESYEQYF

abundance: NA
d_gene: TRBD2
v_gene: TRBV2
j_gene: TRBJ2-3
CDR3nt: TGTGCCAGCATAGCGGGAGGACTGTTTGGCACAGATACGCAGTATTTT
CDR3aa: CASIAGGLFGTDTQYF

abundance: NA
d_gene: NA
v_gene: TRBV6-5
j_gene: TRBJ2-2
CDR3nt: TGTGCCAGCAGTTACTCATATGGAGATCACACCGGGGAGCTGTTTTTT
CDR3aa: CASSYSYGDHTGELFF

abundance: NA
d_gene: NA
v_gene: TRBV7-9
j_gene: TRBJ1-4
CDR3nt: TGTGCCATCCAGGATGATAATAATGAAAAACTGTTTTTT
CDR3aa: CAIQDDNNEKLFF

abundance: NA
d_gene: NA
v_gene: TRBV2
j_gene: TRBJ2-1
CDR3nt: TGTGCCAGCATCCTCCACAATGAGCAGTTCTTC
CDR3aa: CASILHNEQFF

abundance: NA
d_gene: TRBD1
v_gene: TRBV6-4
j_gene: TRBJ1-5
CDR3nt: TGTGCCAGCAGTGACCGGGGCCCGAGTTACAACAGGGGCCAAAAGAGGAATCAGCCCCAGCATTTT
CDR3aa: CASSDRGPSYNRGQKRNQPQHF

abundance: NA
d_gene: NA
v_gene: TRBV7-7
j_gene: TRBJ1-1
CDR3nt: TGTGCCAGCAGCTTAAACCTGGGCACTGAAGCTTTCTTT
CDR3aa: CASSLNLGTEAFF

abundance: NA
d_gene: NA
v_gene: TRBV19
j_gene: TRBJ1-2
CDR3nt: TGTGCCAGTAGTATTGCTGGGTATGGCTACACCTTC
CDR3aa: CASSIAGYGYTF

abundance: NA
d_gene: TRBD2
v_gene: TRBV25-1
j_gene: TRBJ2-7
CDR3nt: TGTGCCACCGAGGGACTAGCGGGAGACTACGAGCAGTACTTC
CDR3aa: CATEGLAGDYEQYF

abundance: NA
d_gene: NA
v_gene: TRBV27
j_gene: TRBJ2-3
CDR3nt: TGTGCCAGCAGTTTATTTCGGGGCACAGATACGCAGTATTTT
CDR3aa: CASSLFRGTDTQYF

abundance: NA
d_gene: NA
v_gene: TRBV2
j_gene: TRBJ1-5
CDR3nt: TGTGCCAGCAGTCCCGGGGCAGGGCTGGGGCAGCCCCAGCATTTT
CDR3aa: CASSPGAGLGQPQHF

abundance: NA
d_gene: NA
v_gene: TRBV4-1
j_gene: TRBJ1-1
CDR3nt: TGCGCCAGCAGCCAGTATGAGCTCACTGGGGCTTTCTTT
CDR3aa: CASSQYELTGAFF

abundance: NA
d_gene: NA
v_gene: TRBV5-4
j_gene: TRBJ2-7
CDR3nt: TGTGCCAGCAGCCCCTCCGAAGCGTACGAGCAGTACTTC
CDR3aa: CASSPSEAYEQYF

abundance: NA
d_gene: NA
v_gene: TRBV7-2
j_gene: TRBJ2-7
CDR3nt: TGTGCCAGCAGCTCCGTTTTTGAACAGGGTCTACACGAGCAGTACTTC
CDR3aa: CASSSVFEQGLHEQYF

abundance: NA
d_gene: NA
v_gene: TRBV10-3
j_gene: TRBJ2-7
CDR3nt: TGTGCCATCAGTGAGTCAACGCCCTACGAGCAGTACTTC
CDR3aa: CAISESTPYEQYF

abundance: NA
d_gene: NA
v_gene: TRBV5-6
j_gene: TRBJ2-7
CDR3nt: TGTGCCAGCAGCTCGACCTTGTACGAGCAGTACTTC
CDR3aa: CASSSTLYEQYF

abundance: few
d_gene: NA
v_gene: TRBV28
j_gene: TRBJ1-1
CDR3nt: TGTGCCAGCAGTATTGGGCTCACTGAAGCTTTCTTT
CDR3aa: CASSIGLTEAFF

abundance: NA
d_gene: NA
v_gene: TRBV10-3
j_gene: TRBJ2-3
CDR3nt: TGTGCCATCAGTGAGTCGAAACGGGGACATGGCACAGATACGCAGTATTTT
CDR3aa: CAISESKRGHGTDTQYF

abundance: NA
d_gene: NA
v_gene: TRBV5-1
j_gene: TRBJ2-7
CDR3nt: TGCGCCAGCAGCTTGGCGGGGGCTCCCTACGAGCAGTACTTC
CDR3aa: CASSLAGAPYEQYF

abundance: NA
d_gene: TRBD1
v_gene: TRBV9
j_gene: TRBJ2-7
CDR3nt: TGTGCCAGCAGCCTGGCCGGGACAGACCCCTACGAGCAGTACTTC
CDR3aa: CASSLAGTDPYEQYF

abundance: once
d_gene: TRBD2
v_gene: TRBV6-5
j_gene: TRBJ2-1
CDR3nt: TGTGCCAGCATTACTAGCGGGAGTTATAATGAGCAGTTCTTC
CDR3aa: CASITSGSYNEQFF

abundance: NA
d_gene: NA
v_gene: TRBV5-5
j_gene: TRBJ2-7
CDR3nt: TGTGCCAGCAGCTTGTGGGCAGGGGAGACCTACGAGCAGTACTTC
CDR3aa: CASSLWAGETYEQYF

abundance: NA
d_gene: NA
v_gene: TRBV19
j_gene: TRBJ1-5
CDR3nt: TGTGCCAGTTCTGATAGGGGCAATCAGCCCCAGCATTTT
CDR3aa: CASSDRGNQPQHF

abundance: NA
d_gene: NA
v_gene: TRBV27
j_gene: TRBJ2-3
CDR3nt: TGTGCCAGCAGTTCCATGAAAGATACGCAGTATTTT
CDR3aa: CASSSMKDTQYF